Listed below are T cell receptor beta chains from one sample, sequenced in a study of cytomegalovirus exposure and HLA in healthy donors. Assay used: immunoSEQ multiplex PCR; TCRdb lists only in-frame clones, some missing. Here the sample spans roughly 170,000 clones, roughly 80% being singletons. The sequencing sample was made of PBMCs. These receptors were collected from a man younger than 45 in good health and CMV-seropositive. CDR3s include the opening cysteine and the closing phenylalanine or tryptophan. D genes are given only for firm matches. The size field is filled for only some rows; it gives once, few, many or a size class.

clone size: NA; V gene: TRBV29-1; J gene: TRBJ2-1; D gene: TRBD1; CDR3 DNA: TGCAGCGTTGTGGACAGGAGGTACAATGAGCAGTTCTTC; CDR3 protein: CSVVDRRYNEQFF
clone size: NA; V gene: TRBV27; J gene: TRBJ2-7; D gene: TRBD2; CDR3 DNA: TGTGCCAGCAGTTTCAACGCCAAGCGGGATCGTTCCTACGAGCAGTACTTC; CDR3 protein: CASSFNAKRDRSYEQYF
clone size: NA; V gene: TRBV27; J gene: TRBJ2-7; D gene: TRBD2; CDR3 DNA: TGTGCCAGCAGTACACGGACTAGCGGGCAGTTCACCTACGAGCAGTACTTC; CDR3 protein: CASSTRTSGQFTYEQYF
clone size: once; V gene: TRBV5-4; J gene: TRBJ2-7; D gene: NA; CDR3 DNA: TGTGCCAGCAGCTTAGATTACGGAGGGGGCTATAGCTCCTACGAGCAGTACTTC; CDR3 protein: CASSLDYGGGYSSYEQYF
clone size: once; V gene: TRBV23-1; J gene: TRBJ2-4; D gene: NA; CDR3 DNA: TGCGCCAGCAGTCAACGGGGGAGGATAGCCAAAAACATTCAGTACTTC; CDR3 protein: CASSQRGRIAKNIQYF
clone size: NA; V gene: TRBV4-1; J gene: TRBJ2-1; D gene: TRBD2; CDR3 DNA: TGCGCCAGCAGCCAAGATTTAGCGGGGAATGAGCAGTTCTTC; CDR3 protein: CASSQDLAGNEQFF
clone size: NA; V gene: TRBV7-2; J gene: TRBJ2-1; D gene: NA; CDR3 DNA: TGTGCCAGCAGCCCGAGGGGCCAGGGGAAACACAATGAGCAGTTCTTC; CDR3 protein: CASSPRGQGKHNEQFF
clone size: NA; V gene: TRBV5-1; J gene: TRBJ2-1; D gene: TRBD2; CDR3 DNA: TGCGCCAGCAGCTTGACCGGGACTAGCGGGGGCAATGAGCAGTTCTTC; CDR3 protein: CASSLTGTSGGNEQFF
clone size: NA; V gene: TRBV10-1; J gene: TRBJ1-4; D gene: TRBD1; CDR3 DNA: TGCGCCAGCAGGGGCCTCCGGGACAGGGAAGATGAAAAACTGTTTTTT; CDR3 protein: CASRGLRDREDEKLFF
clone size: NA; V gene: TRBV11-2; J gene: TRBJ1-3; D gene: NA; CDR3 DNA: TGTGCCAGCAGCGCCCAACAGGGTGGTTCTGGAAACACCATATATTTT; CDR3 protein: CASSAQQGGSGNTIYF
clone size: few; V gene: TRBV4-3; J gene: TRBJ1-1; D gene: NA; CDR3 DNA: TGCGCCAGCAGCTTTGACAGGAATACTGAAGCTTTCTTT; CDR3 protein: CASSFDRNTEAFF
clone size: NA; V gene: TRBV6-5; J gene: TRBJ2-5; D gene: NA; CDR3 DNA: TGTGCCAGCAGTTACTCCGGACAGCTGGAGACCCAGTACTTC; CDR3 protein: CASSYSGQLETQYF
clone size: NA; V gene: TRBV27; J gene: TRBJ2-7; D gene: NA; CDR3 DNA: TGTGCCAGCAGTTTATCCCCCAGGGGTTACGAGCAGTACTTC; CDR3 protein: CASSLSPRGYEQYF
clone size: NA; V gene: TRBV6-5; J gene: TRBJ2-7; D gene: NA; CDR3 DNA: TGTGCCAGCAGTTCGGGGTCGGTCGAGCAGTACTTC; CDR3 protein: CASSSGSVEQYF
clone size: NA; V gene: TRBV6-6; J gene: TRBJ1-1; D gene: NA; CDR3 DNA: TGTGCCAGCAGTTATCTTCTGGGGGGTAACACTGAAGCTTTCTTT; CDR3 protein: CASSYLLGGNTEAFF
clone size: few; V gene: TRBV9; J gene: TRBJ2-3; D gene: TRBD2; CDR3 DNA: TGTGCCAGCAGCGTAGTAGCCAGCGGGGCTATGGATACGCAGTATTTT; CDR3 protein: CASSVVASGAMDTQYF
clone size: once; V gene: TRBV6-6; J gene: TRBJ2-7; D gene: NA; CDR3 DNA: TGTGCCAGCAGTTACTCGGCCAGCTCCTACGAGCAGTACTTC; CDR3 protein: CASSYSASSYEQYF
clone size: NA; V gene: TRBV5-4; J gene: TRBJ2-5; D gene: TRBD1; CDR3 DNA: TGTGCCAGCAGCTTCCAGGCAGGGGGCGCGGAGACCCAGTACTTC; CDR3 protein: CASSFQAGGAETQYF
clone size: NA; V gene: TRBV10-2; J gene: TRBJ2-7; D gene: TRBD2; CDR3 DNA: TGCGCCAGCAGTGAGGAGGTGTGGGCTAGCGGCTACTACGAGCAGTACTTC; CDR3 protein: CASSEEVWASGYYEQYF
clone size: few; V gene: TRBV6-6; J gene: TRBJ1-6; D gene: NA; CDR3 DNA: TGTGCCAGCAGTCTACAGGGTAACTATAATTCACCCCTCCACTTT; CDR3 protein: CASSLQGNYNSPLHF
clone size: NA; V gene: TRBV4-1; J gene: TRBJ1-1; D gene: NA; CDR3 DNA: TGCGCCAGCAGCCAAGTTGCCCCGGGAGACACTGAAGCTTTCTTT; CDR3 protein: CASSQVAPGDTEAFF
clone size: NA; V gene: TRBV5-1; J gene: TRBJ2-7; D gene: TRBD2; CDR3 DNA: TGCGCCAGTTCCTGGGGGGGCTACGAGCAGTACTTC; CDR3 protein: CASSWGGYEQYF
clone size: NA; V gene: TRBV14; J gene: TRBJ2-3; D gene: NA; CDR3 DNA: TGTGCCAGCAGCCAAGAGTTGTTAGGGGGCACAGATACGCAGTATTTT; CDR3 protein: CASSQELLGGTDTQYF
clone size: NA; V gene: TRBV10-1; J gene: TRBJ2-7; D gene: NA; CDR3 DNA: TGCGCCAGCAGTGAGATAGCGGTTCCCTACGAGCAGTACTTC; CDR3 protein: CASSEIAVPYEQYF